Each of the 24 T cell receptor beta chains below was sequenced from the same sample in a study of blood T cell repertoires in COVID-19. Repertoires were generated with immunoSEQ multiplex PCR, while TCRdb's copy carries only in-frame clones and drops some. Of about 91,000 clones listed, 80% to 90% are singletons. The sequenced sample was peripheral blood. Receptors originate from a woman in her seventies with acute or convalescent COVID-19.

The J gene is TRBJ2-5, the V gene TRBV28; 12 bases are shared with TRBD1. The V segment lost 8 bases and the J segment 4 bases; nucleotides outside the gene matches: 8. The CDR3 extends over 15 amino acids. Germline CDR1 is MDHEN and CDR2 is SYDVKM. CDR3 loop: CASHPGQGALETQYF. DNA for the CDR3: TGTGCCAGCCATCCGGGACAGGGGGCGTTAGAGACCCAGTACTTC.

This clone was picked up one time. The chain employs TRBV5-1 and TRBJ1-1, with 9 positions matching TRBD1. The CDR3 totals 15 residues. Germline lookup yields CDR1 SGHRS and CDR2 YFSETQ. V was clipped by 0 bases and J by 3 bases; unmatched bases: 3. The CDR3 region has the DNA TGCGCCAGCAGCTTGGATGGGACAGGGTACACTGAAGCTTTCTTT. Translated, it gives CASSLDGTGYTEAFF. Looking up the rest from reference TRBV5-1 and TRBJ1-1 gives the full variable domain: KAGVTQTPRYLIKTRGQQVTLSCSPISGHRSVSWYQQTPGQGLQFLFEYFSETQRNKGNFPGRFSGRQFSNSRSEMNVSTLELGDSALYLCASSLDGTGYTEAFFGQGTRLTVV.

This sequence joins TRBV7-9 and TRBJ2-2, with 7 bases aligning to TRBD1. CDR1 and CDR2 from the germline V gene are SEHNR and FQNEAQ (reference sequence). The junction had 7 bases not matched to a gene; V was cut back by 2 bases and J by 4 bases. The CDR3 has 16 residues. CDR3 loop: CASSLWDSKITGELFF. The CDR3 coding sequence is TGTGCCAGCAGCTTATGGGACAGCAAAATCACCGGGGAGCTGTTTTTT. Combining the CDR3 with reference TRBV7-9 and TRBJ2-2 gives the whole variable domain DTGVSQNPRHKITKRGQNVTFRCDPISEHNRLYWYRQTLGQGPEFLTYFQNEAQLEKSRLLSDRFSAERPKGSFSTLEIQRTEQGDSAMYLCASSLWDSKITGELFFGEGSRLTVL.

The V and J genes are TRBV2 and TRBJ2-1; 11 positions agree with TRBD2. The CDR3 is 15 amino acids. Germline V CDR1 and CDR2: SNHLY, FYNNEI. V was pared by 6 bases and J by 3 bases, with 4 bases of the junction left unmatched. CDR3 DNA: TGTGCCAGCAGAGGCGGGACTAGCGGCTACAATGAGCAGTTCTTC. It translates to CASRGGTSGYNEQFF.

This clone has only a few counts. This chain joins TRBV7-2 and TRBJ2-1; 8 positions match TRBD1. The ends lost 5 bases at V and 8 bases at J; junction bases unmatched: 8. Germline CDR1 and CDR2: SGHTA and FQGNSA. The CDR3 consists of 14 residues. The CDR3 sequence: CASSPRTGRDEQFF. For the CDR3, the DNA is TGTGCCAGCAGCCCGCGGACAGGGCGCGATGAGCAGTTCTTC.

This clone was picked up one time. The V call is TRBV9, the J call TRBJ1-6; D call uncertain. Germline CDR1 reads SGDLS; CDR2 reads YYNGEE. V was cut by 0 bases and J by 8 bases, with 12 bases left in between. The CDR3 runs 15 residues. In nucleotides, the CDR3 is TGTGCCAGCAGCGTAGACACAGCCGGGGATTCACCCCTCCACTTT. As protein: CASSVDTAGDSPLHF.

The chain couples TRBV28 to TRBJ1-5; tentative D call: TRBD1 (5 bases). The CDR3 runs to 17 residues. The germline CDR1 and CDR2 sequences are MDHEN and SYDVKM. Deletions cut 6 bases from V and 1 base from J, with 19 bases between. The CDR3 reads CASRSSWGGLSNQPQHF. In DNA, the CDR3 is TGTGCCAGCAGATCCTCGTGGGGGGGATTAAGCAATCAGCCCCAGCATTTT.

The sample holds a few counts of this clone. The chain couples TRBV18 to TRBJ1-3; D may be TRBD1 (5 bases). Germline loops: CDR1 KGHSH, CDR2 LQKENI. V lost 1 base and J lost 2, with 15 bases in between. The CDR3 runs 17 residues. The chain's CDR3 is CASSPRTGATTGNTIYF. The CDR3 DNA reads TGTGCCAGCTCACCACGTACAGGAGCGACAACTGGAAACACCATATATTTT.

This clone was seen only once. This chain uses TRBV5-1 with TRBJ2-3, with TRBD1 matching over 10 bases. Germline CDR1 SGHRS, CDR2 YFSETQ. J was trimmed by 4 bases and V by 0 bases; bases with no gene match: 5. This CDR3 comprises 16 residues. CDR3 in amino acids: CASSLEGTGAADTQYF. The CDR3 region has the DNA TGCGCCAGCAGCTTGGAGGGGACAGGGGCGGCAGATACGCAGTATTTT.

V usage is TRBV19 and J usage is TRBJ1-3, with 11 nucleotides matching TRBD1. This CDR3 is 14 amino acids long. The junction had 4 bases not matched to a gene; V was cut back by 8 bases and J by 4 bases. CDR1 LNHDA and CDR2 SQIVND come from the germline V gene (reference sequence). CDR3 region: CASGQGALGNTIYF. The CDR3 DNA sequence: TGTGCCAGTGGACAGGGGGCGCTGGGAAACACCATATATTTT.

This chain links TRBV19 with TRBJ1-5; 7 positions match TRBD1. J was trimmed by 3 bases and V by 4 bases; bases with no gene match: 3. CDR1 is LNHDA, CDR2 SQIVND, per germline (reference sequence). This CDR3 is built from 14 residues. The CDR3 here is CASSTTGDNQPQHF. For the CDR3, the DNA is TGTGCCAGTAGTACAACAGGGGACAATCAGCCCCAGCATTTT.

The gene calls are TRBV19 and TRBJ1-2, with 7 bases identical to TRBD1. Per germline, CDR1 LNHDA and CDR2 SQIVND (reference sequence). The CDR3 sequence is 16 residues long. The V gene end was trimmed by 7 bases and the J gene end by 5 bases; junction bases not matched to a gene: 16. The DNA for the CDR3 is TGTGCCAGTACCCCAGTCGGGACAGCTAGGATTTATGGCTACACCTTC. This gives the protein CASTPVGTARIYGYTF.

The chain is built from TRBV5-4 and TRBJ2-5; weak D call: TRBD2 (5 bases). CDR3 size: 14 residues. V was trimmed by 2 bases and J by 5 bases, leaving 13 bases between them. Per the germline V gene, CDR1 is SGHNT and CDR2 is YYREEE (reference sequence). DNA for the CDR3: TGTGCCAGCAGCTTAGGACTCTCGGGGGAGACCCAGTACTTC. It translates to CASSLGLSGETQYF. The full variable domain, rest sourced from reference TRBV5-4 and TRBJ2-5, is ETGVTQSPTHLIKTRGQQVTLRCSSQSGHNTVSWYQQALGQGPQFIFQYYREEENGRGNFPPRFSGLQFPNYSSELNVNALELDDSALYLCASSLGLSGETQYFGPGTRLLVL.

This clone came up once. The CDR3: CASSEWQDSSYEQYF. In DNA form, the CDR3 reads TGTGCCAGCAGTGAATGGCAGGACTCCTCCTACGAGCAGTACTTC. The chain is built from TRBV2 and TRBJ2-7; D possibly corresponds to TRBD2 (5 bases). Germline assignment: CDR1 SNHLY and CDR2 FYNNEI. Trimming cost V 2 bases and J 0 bases, with 11 bases left between them. There are 15 residues in the CDR3.

The J gene is TRBJ2-7, the V gene TRBV7-8; D gene ambiguous. Per the germline V gene, CDR1 is SGHVS and CDR2 is FQNEAQ. This CDR3 is built from 14 residues. Trimming shortened V by 1 base and J by 2 bases, and 9 bases separated the two germline ends. CDR3 nucleotide sequence: TGTGCCAGCAGCTTAGTGGCAGTCACCTACGAGCAGTACTTC. Protein product: CASSLVAVTYEQYF.

In its sample, this clone was seen once. The V gene is TRBV19, the J gene TRBJ2-3; D not resolved. In germline, CDR1 is LNHDA, CDR2 SQIVND (reference sequence). The germline V and J ends were trimmed by 8 bases and 1 base, with 10 bases remaining between them. The CDR3 contains 13 residues. This chain's CDR3 is CASSVVRTDTQYF. The CDR3 nucleotides read TGTGCCAGTTCAGTTGTGCGCACAGATACGCAGTATTTT.

The gene calls are TRBV5-4 and TRBJ1-2; D not resolved. The CDR3 covers 12 residues. V lost 0 bases and J lost 8, with 8 bases in between. CDR1 and CDR2 from the germline V gene are SGHNT and YYREEE (reference sequence). The CDR3 sequence: CASSLAGGGYTF. In nucleotides, the CDR3 is TGTGCCAGCAGCTTGGCCGGCGGGGGCTACACCTTC.

The chain employs TRBV14 and TRBJ2-3, with TRBD2 matching over 11 bases. CDR1 is SGHDN and CDR2 is FVKESK in the germline V gene. Trimming at V came to 0 bases and at J to 2 bases, leaving 7 bases not matched to a gene. The CDR3 length is 18 residues. In DNA, the CDR3 is TGTGCCAGCAGCCAAGATACTAGCGGGGGTTCCTTCACAGATACGCAGTATTTT. Translation gives CASSQDTSGGSFTDTQYF.

V usage is TRBV19 and J usage is TRBJ1-6; 9 nucleotides agree with TRBD1. V trimming: 6 bases; J trimming: 7 bases; junction bases outside the gene matches: 7. Germline CDR1 and CDR2: LNHDA and SQIVND (reference sequence). CDR3 size: 15 residues. The CDR3 DNA reads as TGTGCCAGTAGCTCCGCCGGGACAGGGAATTCACCCCTCCACTTT. It codes for CASSSAGTGNSPLHF.

The V call is TRBV20-1, the J call TRBJ1-1; a possible D gene is TRBD1 (5 bases). The CDR3 runs 12 residues. V was clipped by 3 bases and J by 4 bases, with 9 bases between them. CDR1 DFQATT and CDR2 SNEGSKA come from the germline V gene (reference sequence). CDR3 sequence: CSASQGATEAFF. The CDR3 bases are TGCAGTGCTAGTCAAGGGGCCACTGAAGCTTTCTTT.

This sequence joins TRBV15 and TRBJ2-1; TRBD2 aligns across 11 bases. The germline V gene has CDR1 LNHNV and CDR2 YYDKDF (reference sequence). With V trimmed by 2 bases and J by 1 base, 1 base remained unmatched. The CDR3 has 16 amino acids. The CDR3 protein is CATSRRLAGSYNEQFF. CDR3 nucleotide sequence: TGTGCCACCAGCAGAAGACTAGCGGGATCCTACAATGAGCAGTTCTTC.

The chain couples TRBV4-2 to TRBJ2-2, with D unclear. The CDR3 extends over 14 amino acids. V lost 0 bases to trimming and J lost 6 bases, with 8 bases between them. The germline CDR1 and CDR2 sequences are LGHNA and YNFKEQ. This CDR3 is CASSQEQQSGELFF. CDR3 nucleotide sequence: TGTGCCAGCAGCCAAGAACAACAGTCCGGGGAGCTGTTTTTT.

This clone was recorded once. The chain uses TRBV14 and TRBJ2-7, with 9 bases fitting TRBD1. CDR3 length: 18 residues. With 0 bases clipped from V and 6 bases from J, the junction kept 15 bases outside the gene matches. Germline CDR1 SGHDN, CDR2 FVKESK. This chain's CDR3 is CASSQDPAPGTGRSEQYF. The CDR3 nucleotides read TGTGCCAGCAGCCAAGATCCGGCCCCTGGGACAGGGAGGAGCGAGCAGTACTTC.

This clone was observed a handful of times. The chain couples TRBV30 to TRBJ2-2; no reliable D call. The V end was cut by 2 bases, the J end by 0 bases, with 4 bases between. This CDR3 contains 13 residues. CDR1 is GTSNPN, CDR2 SVGIG, per germline (reference sequence). The chain's CDR3 is CAWSPANTGELFF. The CDR3 DNA is TGTGCCTGGAGTCCCGCGAACACCGGGGAGCTGTTTTTT.